Each of the 23 T cell receptor beta chains below was sequenced from the same sample in a study of blood T cell repertoires in COVID-19. The protocol was immunoSEQ multiplex PCR, while the TCRdb copy is restricted to in-frame clones and leaves out a portion. The sample consists of tens of thousands of clones, about 80% of them appearing once. The sample comprised peripheral blood. The receptors were gathered from a man between 60 and 70 years old with active or convalescent COVID-19.

The V gene is TRBV6-1, the J gene TRBJ1-4; D not certain. V shed 2 bases and J shed 5 bases, with 9 bases lying between them. This CDR3 is built from 14 residues. Looked up from germline, CDR1 is MNHNS and CDR2 is SASEGT. The DNA for the CDR3 is TGTGCCAGCAGTGAATCCGTCTTAAATGAAAAACTGTTTTTT. This gives the protein CASSESVLNEKLFF.

The CDR3 coding sequence is TGTGCCAGTAGGACTGAGGCTGGAAACACCATATATTTT. It specifies CASRTEAGNTIYF. The V gene is TRBV19, the J gene TRBJ1-3; D ambiguous. The germline V gene encodes CDR1 LNHDA and CDR2 SQIVND (reference sequence). V was pared by 6 bases and J by 2 bases, with 8 bases between. The CDR3 sequence is 13 residues long. The whole variable domain, remainder taken from reference TRBV19 and TRBJ1-3, is DGGITQSPKYLFRKEGQNVTLSCEQNLNHDAMYWYRQDPGQGLRLIYYSQIVNDFQKGDIAEGYSVSREKKESFPLTVTSAQKNPTAFYLCASRTEAGNTIYFGEGSWLTVV.

This clone was detected once. The chain couples TRBV7-8 to TRBJ1-3; the D is unclear. The V and J ends lost 7 bases and 4 bases respectively, with 8 bases between them. Germline-derived CDR1 and CDR2 are SGHVS and FQNEAQ. The CDR3 is 12 residues long. The CDR3 loop reads CASKTGGNTIYF. DNA for the CDR3: TGTGCCAGCAAGACCGGGGGAAACACCATATATTTT.

The chain recombines TRBV5-5 with TRBJ1-6; no reliable D call. V lost 4 bases to trimming and J lost 5 bases, with 10 bases between them. The CDR3 runs 14 residues. Germline CDR1 reads SGHKS; CDR2 reads YYEKEE (reference sequence). The CDR3 loop reads CASSPYTDNSPLHF. The CDR3, as DNA: TGTGCCAGCAGCCCCTACACAGATAATTCACCCCTCCACTTT.

The V gene is TRBV5-1, the J gene TRBJ1-4; D gene uncertain. The CDR3 extends over 15 amino acids. Trimming took off 4 bases at V and 4 bases at J, with 14 bases between the two ends. In germline, CDR1 is SGHRS, CDR2 YFSETQ. The CDR3 DNA is TGCGCCAGCAGCCAATCGGTACAGAATAATGAAAAACTGTTTTTT. Translated, it gives CASSQSVQNNEKLFF.

The J gene is TRBJ2-1, the V gene TRBV18; 7 bases map to TRBD2. The length of the CDR3 is 16 residues. Germline lookup yields CDR1 KGHSH and CDR2 LQKENI. J gave up 2 bases and V 2 bases, and 6 bases lay outside the gene matches. In nucleotides, the CDR3 is TGTGCCAGCTCACCAACGTCGGGGGGTACCTACAATGAGCAGTTCTTC. It codes for CASSPTSGGTYNEQFF.

J is TRBJ2-1 and V is TRBV9, with 7 bases matching TRBD2. With V trimmed by 4 bases and J by 4 bases, 8 bases remained unmatched. The CDR3 has 15 amino acids. Germline V gene data show CDR1 as SGDLS and CDR2 as YYNGEE. For the CDR3, the DNA is TGTGCCAGCAGCACCCGGGACTACCATTACAATGAGCAGTTCTTC. It codes for CASSTRDYHYNEQFF.

This chain links TRBV20-1 with TRBJ2-7; 14 bases match TRBD2. This CDR3 comprises 14 residues. V shed 3 bases and J 12 bases; nucleotides not matched to a gene: 10. Germline values: CDR1 DFQATT, CDR2 SNEGSKA (reference sequence). For the CDR3, the DNA is TGCAGTGCTAGTGTTTTGACTAGCGGGGGGGCCGTGTACTTC. It is translated as CSASVLTSGGAVYF.

The chain employs TRBV20-1 and TRBJ2-5, with 7 bases aligning to TRBD2. This CDR3 has 11 residues. Germline lookup yields CDR1 DFQATT and CDR2 SNEGSKA (reference sequence). The CDR3, as DNA: TGCATCTGGGGGGGGGTAGAGACCCAGTACTTC. Its translation is CIWGGVETQYF.

The rearrangement uses TRBV12-3 or TRBV12-4 and TRBJ2-5; D is unresolved. The V and J ends lost 2 bases and 5 bases respectively, with 6 bases between them. The CDR3 runs to 12 residues. The CDR3 bases are TGTGCCAGCAGTTTATCTAGTGAGACCCAGTACTTC. Its translation is CASSLSSETQYF.

V gene TRBV5-5 combines with J gene TRBJ2-1; a weak D match, TRBD2 (6 bases). The CDR3 covers 15 residues. The V gene's germline CDR1 is SGHKS and CDR2 YYEKEE (reference sequence). The V end lost 3 bases, the J end lost 3 bases, and 13 bases lay between the germline ends. Here the CDR3 reads CASSSGAGGYNEQFF. CDR3 DNA sequence: TGTGCCAGCAGCTCTGGAGCGGGCGGCTACAATGAGCAGTTCTTC.

J is TRBJ1-2 and V is TRBV7-2, with D maybe TRBD1 (6 bases). V lost 5 bases and J 11 bases, leaving 21 bases between the germline ends. Germline CDR1 is SGHTA and CDR2 is FQGNSA. The CDR3 length is 14 residues. CDR3 coding DNA: TGTGCCAGCAGCACCCGGGACACTTACCTACTTTACACCTTC. Its protein is CASSTRDTYLLYTF.

J is TRBJ1-5 and V is TRBV11-2; 7 nucleotides align to TRBD1. This CDR3 is built from 14 residues. Germline V gene sequence: CDR1 SGHAT, CDR2 FQNNGV. V lost 3 bases to trimming and J lost 4 bases; unmatched junction nucleotides: 3. The CDR3 coding sequence is TGTGCCAGCAGCTTTCAGGGGGGAAATCAGCCCCAGCATTTT. It encodes CASSFQGGNQPQHF.

This chain connects TRBV4-2 to TRBJ2-3; 11 bases line up with TRBD2. In germline, CDR1 is LGHNA, CDR2 YNFKEQ. This CDR3 has 18 residues. The junction had 12 bases not matched to a gene; V was cut back by 0 bases and J by 7 bases. DNA for the CDR3: TGTGCCAGCAGCCAAGAAGAAGTAGCTAGCGGGGGGAGGTATACGCAGTATTTT. This gives the protein CASSQEEVASGGRYTQYF.

The chain carries TRBV7-3 and TRBJ2-2, with D possibly matching TRBD2 (5 bases). There are 13 residues in the CDR3. Trimming took 5 bases from V and 7 from J, leaving 11 bases between them. Germline CDR1 SGHTA, CDR2 FQGTGA. The DNA of the CDR3 is TGTGCCAGCAGCCGTCTAGCATACGGGGAGCTGTTTTTT. This sequence encodes CASSRLAYGELFF.

This clone appeared a single time. This chain joins TRBV10-1 and TRBJ1-1; 12 bases are shared with TRBD1. V shed 4 bases and J 1 base; nucleotides not matched to a gene: 7. CDR1 and CDR2 from the germline V gene are WNHNN and SYGVQD (reference sequence). This CDR3 is built from 17 residues. The CDR3 DNA reads TGCGCCAGCAGTGCTCCAAGGGACAGGGGGCGGAACACTGAAGCTTTCTTT. Translated, it gives CASSAPRDRGRNTEAFF.

This clone was seen just once. The chain joins TRBV5-4 to TRBJ2-5; D unresolved. Between the trimmed V and J ends, which lost 4 bases and 5 bases, there was a span of 12 bases. Germline V CDR1 and CDR2: SGHNT, YYREEE (reference sequence). The CDR3 sequence is 13 residues long. The CDR3 DNA sequence: TGTGCCAGCAGCCTCCCGGAGTCGGAGACCCAGTACTTC. Translation: CASSLPESETQYF.

The CDR3 sequence: CASRESIGQGDGYTF. The CDR3 DNA reads TGCGCCAGCAGAGAAAGTATCGGACAGGGTGATGGCTACACCTTC. The V and J genes are TRBV5-1 and TRBJ1-2; 8 nucleotides agree with TRBD1. In germline, CDR1 is SGHRS, CDR2 YFSETQ. The CDR3 is made up of 15 amino acids. V lost 5 bases, J lost 6 bases, and 12 bases stayed unmatched.

The chain links TRBV5-5 to TRBJ1-5; no reliable D call. Trimming pared 1 base from V and 7 bases from J, leaving 12 bases between. The CDR3 consists of 14 residues. CDR1 is SGHKS, CDR2 YYEKEE, per germline (reference sequence). The CDR3 reads CASSLRLLEQPQHF. The CDR3 nucleotides read TGTGCCAGCAGCTTGCGGCTCCTGGAGCAGCCCCAGCATTTT.

The J gene is TRBJ2-5, the V gene TRBV4-1, with D possibly TRBD1 on 6 matching bases. Trimming took 4 bases from V and 3 from J, leaving 15 bases between them. This CDR3 has 15 residues. Germline V gene sequence: CDR1 MGHRA, CDR2 YSYEKL. The CDR3 spells CASSRRDTRKETQYF. CDR3 DNA: TGCGCCAGCAGCCGTCGGGACACCAGAAAAGAGACCCAGTACTTC.

CDR3 bases: TGTGCCTGGAGTGCCCAGACCGACAGCGAGCAGTACTTC. Translating it yields CAWSAQTDSEQYF. The chain couples TRBV30 to TRBJ2-7; D possibly corresponds to TRBD1 (5 bases). V lost 1 base to trimming and J lost 6 bases, with 13 bases between them. CDR1 is GTSNPN and CDR2 is SVGIG in the germline V gene (reference sequence). The CDR3 runs to 13 residues.

V usage is TRBV28 and J usage is TRBJ1-4; D is unclear. This CDR3 region has 15 residues. V dropped 5 bases and J dropped 1 base, with 11 bases sitting between them. CDR1 and CDR2 from the germline V gene are MDHEN and SYDVKM. This chain's CDR3 is CASSQFRGTNEKLFF. CDR3 coding DNA: TGTGCCAGCAGTCAGTTTCGGGGAACTAATGAAAAACTGTTTTTT.

This chain joins TRBV29-1 and TRBJ2-5; 8 bases are shared with TRBD2. Germline V lookup: CDR1 SQVTM, CDR2 ANQGSEA. The CDR3 sequence is 15 residues long. The junction had 6 bases not matched to a gene; V was cut back by 3 bases and J by 0 bases. The CDR3 DNA reads as TGCAGCGTTGAGGGCCAGCGGGGGCACCAAGAGACCCAGTACTTC. The encoded protein is CSVEGQRGHQETQYF.